This T cell receptor beta chain originates from a study of spatial heterogeneity in lung cancer. Looking at the study overall: Samples came from roughly 72 TRACERx patients with untreated early-stage lung cancer. A consistent excess of beta-chain over alpha-chain sequences was detected.

This clonotype has a count of ten or more. Germline V gene sequence: CDR1 LGHNA, CDR2 YSLEER. The J segment lost 4 bases and the V segment lost 0 bases, leaving 8 bases of the junction unmatched. This CDR3 is 16 amino acids long. All TCR cDNA molecules were individually tagged with a unique molecular identifier. TCRdb used MiXCR to reprocess the 5' RACE reads, holding one entry per CDR3 protein. The repertoire holds about 94,000 distinct CDR3 sequences, 19% seen once, with just over 20% in the top ten. The time point here: blood at routine non-recurrence follow-up after resection. Tumor, nontumor lung or frozen PBMC supplied whole RNA, sequenced without sorting.

The chain is built from TRBV4-3 and TRBJ1-2; 7 bases are shared with TRBD1. Sequenced here: PBMCs, sampled at follow-up. The TCR comes from a male donor with early-stage non-small cell lung cancer. The CDR3 nucleotides read TGCGCCAGCAGCCAAGAGGTGAACAGGGGAACCTATGGCTACACCTTC. Translation: CASSQEVNRGTYGYTF.